The entry that follows covers one TCR beta chain sequence. Investigators prepared the TCR beta libraries by applying iRepertoire HTBI primers and Arm-PCR of CDR3 regions. TCRdb reprocessed the multiplex PCR reads with MiXCR, giving one entry per CDR3 protein. Of approximately 480,000 distinct CDR3 sequences in the sample, roughly 17% were seen once. This record belongs to a study of regulatory T cells in long-lasting Graves disease. V gave up 5 bases and J gave up 5 bases; unmatched junction bases: 6. This CDR3 has 13 residues. Germline V lookup: CDR1 MNHNS, CDR2 SASEGT. The time point denotes: newly diagnosed GD, antithyroid drugs for less than 3 months. Following extraction of RNA from PBMCs, that RNA was used to make the TCR library. The same sample was also used in a study of T cells in Graves' hyperthyroidism and ophthalmopathy.

This receptor was identified in a man aged 35-49 years with Graves disease. V gene TRBV6-1 combines with J gene TRBJ2-7; TRBD2 matches 7 bases. The sequencing here drew on peripheral blood mononuclear cells (PBMCs), taken at new diagnosis, from a patient treated with antithyroid drugs. CDR3 region: CASSQGLGDEQYF. The CDR3 nucleotides are TGTGCCAGCAGTCAAGGACTAGGGGACGAGCAGTACTTC.